These T cell receptor beta chains were read from a single sample in a study of cytomegalovirus exposure and HLA in healthy donors. Sequencing used immunoSEQ multiplex PCR; TCRdb keeps in-frame clones, though not all of them. The sample carries some 210,000 clones, about 78% recorded once. The sample was PBMCs. These receptors came from a male donor in good health and CMV-seronegative. CDR3s include the opening cysteine and the closing phenylalanine or tryptophan. The order of the fields is J gene, clone size, V gene, D gene, CDR3 DNA, CDR3 protein. D genes are given only for firm matches. Only part of the rows carry a size: once, few, many, or a class if the clone is expanded.

TRBJ2-5,NA,TRBV2,NA,TGTGCCAGCAGGGGAATTTTGAGGAGCGGGTACCAACAAGAGACCCAGTACTTC,CASRGILRSGYQQETQYF
TRBJ2-6,once,TRBV23-1,TRBD1,TGCGCCAGCAGTCAACCCCAGGGGGCCCACTCTGGGGCCAACGTCCTGACTTTC,CASSQPQGAHSGANVLTF
TRBJ2-7,once,TRBV27,NA,TGTGCCAGCAGTTTGGGGTCGGACTACGAGCAGTACTTC,CASSLGSDYEQYF
TRBJ2-7,NA,TRBV28,NA,TGTGCCACCCAATCAAATTCCTACGAGCAGTACTTC,CATQSNSYEQYF
TRBJ2-7,NA,TRBV28,NA,TGTGCCAGCAGTTTGTTGGACAGCACCTACGAGCAGTACTTC,CASSLLDSTYEQYF
TRBJ2-7,few,TRBV25-1,TRBD2,TGTGCCAGCAGGACCTCCCAGCGGGGCGGCGAGCAGTACTTC,CASRTSQRGGEQYF
TRBJ1-5,NA,TRBV19,TRBD1,TGTGCCAGTAGTATGGGGACAGCGAGCAATCAGCCCCAGCATTTT,CASSMGTASNQPQHF
TRBJ2-5,NA,TRBV7-8,TRBD1,TGTGCCAGCAGCCCGGGACAGCAAGAGACCCAGTACTTC,CASSPGQQETQYF
TRBJ1-1,NA,TRBV2,NA,TGTGCCAGCAGTTTCCCTACGGACACTGAAGCTTTCTTT,CASSFPTDTEAFF
TRBJ2-7,NA,TRBV29-1,TRBD1,TGCAGCGCCGGACAGGGCTCCTACGAGCAGTACTTC,CSAGQGSYEQYF
TRBJ2-1,NA,TRBV6-1,TRBD2,TGTGCCAGCAGTGGGACTAGCGGGAACTACAATGAGCAGTTCTTC,CASSGTSGNYNEQFF
TRBJ1-2,NA,TRBV5-1,NA,TGCGCCAGCAGCCGCGAACAGGGACCTGGCTACACCTTC,CASSREQGPGYTF
TRBJ2-4,NA,TRBV5-1,TRBD1,TGCGCCAGCAGCTTGGAAGGGACAGGCAAAAACATTCAGTACTTC,CASSLEGTGKNIQYF
TRBJ1-2,NA,TRBV30,NA,TGTGCCTGGAGCCAGGACAGAGTATACTATGGCTACACCTTC,CAWSQDRVYYGYTF
TRBJ2-5,NA,TRBV5-1,NA,TGCGCCAGCAGCTTGGTACCTCGAGGGCAAGAGACCCAGTACTTC,CASSLVPRGQETQYF
TRBJ2-7,NA,TRBV5-4,TRBD2,TGTGCCAGCAGCTTGGGGAGCGGGGGAAGCTCCTACGAGCAGTACTTC,CASSLGSGGSSYEQYF
TRBJ2-3,NA,TRBV6-5,TRBD1,TGTGCCAGCAGTTACACAGGGGGCGTCAACACAGATACGCAGTATTTT,CASSYTGGVNTDTQYF
TRBJ2-1,NA,TRBV19,TRBD2,TGTGCCAGTAGTCGACTAGCGGGAGGGAATGAGCAGTTCTTC,CASSRLAGGNEQFF
TRBJ1-5,NA,TRBV19,TRBD1,TGTGCCAGCAGGACAGGGGGCAGAAATCAGCCCCAGCATTTT,CASRTGGRNQPQHF
TRBJ1-1,NA,TRBV5-6,NA,TGTGCCAGCAGCTCTTCCGTAGGAGGGATGAACACTGAAGCTTTCTTT,CASSSSVGGMNTEAFF
TRBJ2-5,NA,TRBV5-1,TRBD1,TGCGCCAGCAGCATCCGGGACAGGCAGCAAGAGACCCAGTACTTC,CASSIRDRQQETQYF
TRBJ2-5,NA,TRBV11-2,NA,TGTGCCAGCAGCCTTTGGCGGCAAGAGACCCAGTACTTC,CASSLWRQETQYF
TRBJ1-1,few,TRBV19,NA,TGTGCCAGTAGTGGGCAGGGATACACTGAAGCTTTCTTT,CASSGQGYTEAFF
TRBJ1-3,few,TRBV10-3,NA,TGTGCCATCAGTCGTGGACAGTTAGACTCTGGAAACACCATATATTTT,CAISRGQLDSGNTIYF
TRBJ2-7,once,TRBV6-1,NA,TGTGCCAGCAGTGAAGCCCCCTACGAGCAGTACTTC,CASSEAPYEQYF
TRBJ2-4,NA,TRBV19,TRBD1,TGTGCCAGTAGTATAGGCAGGGACAGGGCAGACATTCAGTACTTC,CASSIGRDRADIQYF
TRBJ2-7,once,TRBV27,NA,TGTGCCAGCAGTTTATCCTTCACGCGCGGGGTCTACGAGCAGTACTTC,CASSLSFTRGVYEQYF
TRBJ2-1,NA,TRBV6-5,TRBD1,TGTGCCAGCAGTTACCTCACAGGGGGCTCCTACAATGAGCAGTTCTTC,CASSYLTGGSYNEQFF
TRBJ2-1,NA,TRBV6-1,NA,TGTGCCAGCAGCGCCCTATCTTACAATGAGCAGTTCTTC,CASSALSYNEQFF
TRBJ2-7,few,TRBV30,NA,TGTGCCTGGGGGGGGGCAGGGGAGTTTGTCTACGAGCAGTACTTC,CAWGGAGEFVYEQYF